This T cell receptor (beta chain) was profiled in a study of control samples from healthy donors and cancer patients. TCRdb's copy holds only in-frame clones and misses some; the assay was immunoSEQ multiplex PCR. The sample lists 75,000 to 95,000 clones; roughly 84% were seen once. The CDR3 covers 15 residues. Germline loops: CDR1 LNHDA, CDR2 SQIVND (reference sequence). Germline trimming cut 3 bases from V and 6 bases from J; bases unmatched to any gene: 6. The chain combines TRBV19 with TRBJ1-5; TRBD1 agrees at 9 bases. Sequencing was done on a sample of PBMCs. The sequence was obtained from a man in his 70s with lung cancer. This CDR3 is CASSIGQGRIQPQHF. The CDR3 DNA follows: TGTGCCAGTAGTATCGGACAGGGGAGGATTCAGCCCCAGCATTTT.